This paragraph reports one T cell receptor beta chain. The antigen is not known. Trimming took 9 bases from V and 14 from J; bases not matched to a gene: 11. Germline V gene data show CDR1 as SNHLY and CDR2 as FYNNEI. The CDR3 sequence is 12 residues long. These data originate in a study of cytomegalovirus exposure and HLA in healthy donors. Regarding the study as a whole: Among immune exposure information, only CMV serostatus was available. Per a prior analysis, the majority of TCR beta V segments were productive roughly 87% or roughly 30% of the time.

All donors participated as healthy donors of bone marrow. The PCR made use of 60 Vbeta and 13 Jbeta primers. Sequencing was performed with immunoSEQ multiplex PCR; in TCRdb, only in-frame clones are kept and a portion is missing. The sample lists 150,000 to 200,000 clones, 72% occurring once. The V call is TRBV2, the J call TRBJ2-1; 9 bases fit TRBD2. Sequenced sample: PBMCs. The TCR was taken from a human donor in good health. The CDR3 spells CASSSVAGGKFF. The DNA of the CDR3 is TGTGCCAGTTCCAGTGTGGCGGGGGGGAAGTTCTTC.